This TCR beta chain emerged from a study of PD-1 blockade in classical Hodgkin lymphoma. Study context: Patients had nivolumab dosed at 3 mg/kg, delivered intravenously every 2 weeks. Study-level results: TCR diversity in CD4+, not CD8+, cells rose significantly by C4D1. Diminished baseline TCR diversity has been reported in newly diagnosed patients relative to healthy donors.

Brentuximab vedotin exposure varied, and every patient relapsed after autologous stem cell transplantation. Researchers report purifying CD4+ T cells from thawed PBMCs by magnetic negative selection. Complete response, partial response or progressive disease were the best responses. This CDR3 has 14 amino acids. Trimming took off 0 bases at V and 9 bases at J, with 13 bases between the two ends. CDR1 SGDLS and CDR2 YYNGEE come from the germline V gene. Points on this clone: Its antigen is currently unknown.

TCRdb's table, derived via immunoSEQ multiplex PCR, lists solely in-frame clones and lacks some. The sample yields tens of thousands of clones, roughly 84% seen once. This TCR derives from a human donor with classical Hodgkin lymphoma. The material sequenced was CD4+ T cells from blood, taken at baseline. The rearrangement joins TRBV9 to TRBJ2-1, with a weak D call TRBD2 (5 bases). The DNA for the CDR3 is TGTGCCAGCAGCGTAGGAGATGTCCGGGGTGAGCAGTTCTTC. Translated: CASSVGDVRGEQFF.